The rows below give T cell receptor beta chains drawn from one sample of a study of blood T cells in healthy people across ages. TCRdb reprocessed the 5' RACE reads with MiXCR, giving one entry per CDR3 protein. The table has approximately 1,700,000 distinct CDR3 sequences, 35% to 50% seen once; the top ten hold about 21%. Specimen: blood. The receptors shown here come from a human donor in good health. CDR3s include the opening cysteine and the closing phenylalanine or tryptophan. D genes are given only for firm matches. The listing skips clone size in some rows; elsewhere it reads once, few, many or a size class.

cdr3_nt	cdr3_aa	j_call	v_call	clone_size	d_call
TGTGCCAGCACCCTCCGACAGGGGAACTATGGCTACACCTTC	CASTLRQGNYGYTF	TRBJ1-2	TRBV6-2/TRBV6-3	-	TRBD1
TGCGCCAGCAGCTTGGGACTAGCGGGCCCCGGGTGGGGTGAGCAGTTCTTC	CASSLGLAGPGWGEQFF	TRBJ2-1	TRBV5-1	-	TRBD2
TGTGCCAGCATGGGGGCCACAGATACGCAGTATTTT	CASMGATDTQYF	TRBJ2-3	TRBV9	-	-
TGTGCCAGCAGCTTAGGGGTAGCGGGGGGAGATACGCAGTATTTT	CASSLGVAGGDTQYF	TRBJ2-3	TRBV11-3	-	TRBD2
TGTGCCAGCAGTGACCCGACAGGGGGGAGGTTTGGCTACACCTTC	CASSDPTGGRFGYTF	TRBJ1-2	TRBV2	few	TRBD1
TGTGCCAGCAGTTTCCAGGGACACACCGGGGAGCTGTTTTTT	CASSFQGHTGELFF	TRBJ2-2	TRBV12-3/TRBV12-4	-	-
TGCGTCACGGAGGGCATGGGTTCCTACAATGAGCAGTTCTTC	CVTEGMGSYNEQFF	TRBJ2-1	TRBV29-1	few	-
TGTGCCAGCAACCAAGGACAGGGCGTTTACAATGAGCAGTTCTTC	CASNQGQGVYNEQFF	TRBJ2-1	TRBV6-2/TRBV6-3	many	TRBD1
TGCAGTGCTAGTCAGGGGGCATCCTATGGCTACACCTTC	CSASQGASYGYTF	TRBJ1-2	TRBV20-1	many	TRBD1
TGTGCCAGCAGTCCCTCCGGACGGCGAACAGGCTACACCTTC	CASSPSGRRTGYTF	TRBJ1-2	TRBV27	few	-
TGCAGTGCGAGGGATTTTAGGGGGGGGCAGTACAATGAGCAGTTCTTC	CSARDFRGGQYNEQFF	TRBJ2-1	TRBV20-1	-	-
TGCAGCGTTCTCGCCCGGCAGAACTATGGCCACACCTTC	CSVLARQNYGHTF	TRBJ1-2	TRBV29-1	-	-
TGTGCCAGCAGTTACTGGACAGGCACTGAAGCTTTCTTT	CASSYWTGTEAFF	TRBJ1-1	TRBV12-3/TRBV12-4	-	TRBD1
TGCAGTGCTAGGGCGCTTCAAGGTGAAAAACTGTTTTTT	CSARALQGEKLFF	TRBJ1-4	TRBV20-1	few	-
TGTGCCAGCAACCCGGGACTAGCGGGGGGGGAGCAGTTCTTC	CASNPGLAGGEQFF	TRBJ2-1	TRBV7-8	few	TRBD2
TGTGCCAGCAGCTTAGCCCCCCCGAACAGGGGGCTCCAAGAGACCCAGTTCTTC	CASSLAPPNRGLQETQFF	TRBJ2-1	TRBV11-3	-	TRBD1
TGTGCCAGCAGCTGGGACGGCTCCTACGAGCAGTACTTC	CASSWDGSYEQYF	TRBJ2-7	TRBV5-1	many	-
TGTGCCAGCATCCCCGGGACAGGGGCTAACTATGGCTACACCTTC	CASIPGTGANYGYTF	TRBJ1-2	TRBV7-2	once	TRBD1
TGTGCCACCGGAGGGGGAGGGTTCGATCAGCCCCAGCATTTT	CATGGGGFDQPQHF	TRBJ1-5	TRBV24-1	-	-
TGTGCCAGCAGCAAAGAATCTGGCGGCAGAACGAACGCCGGGGAGCTGTTTTTT	CASSKESGGRTNAGELFF	TRBJ2-2	TRBV21-1	-	-
TGTGCCAGCTCACCGCCGGGACCTTACAATGAGCAGTTCTTC	CASSPPGPYNEQFF	TRBJ2-1	TRBV18	few	-
TGTGCCAGCTACTCCTTCGGGGGGATGGACTACAATGAGCAGTTCTTC	CASYSFGGMDYNEQFF	TRBJ2-1	TRBV6-5	-	TRBD2
TGCAGTGCTAGCCTAAGGGTGGGACAGGGCGGCCTGAGCTCCTACAATGAGCAGTTCTTC	CSASLRVGQGGLSSYNEQFF	TRBJ2-1	TRBV20-1	-	TRBD1
TGCGCCAGCAGTCACCCTAGCGGGGGAACCTACGAGCAGTACTTC	CASSHPSGGTYEQYF	TRBJ2-7	TRBV4-1	many	TRBD2
TGTGCCAGCTCACCCAACGGGGGGACCCAAGAGGCCCAGTACTTC	CASSPNGGTQEAQYF	TRBJ2-5	TRBV18	-	TRBD2
TGTGCCAGCAGCTCGGGACTAGCGGGGAACAATAAGCAGTTCTTC	CASSSGLAGNNKQFF	TRBJ2-1	TRBV7-2	few	TRBD2
TGTGCCAGCACCTCTACAGGGGAGAATTTTGGGGCCAACGTCCTGACTTTC	CASTSTGENFGANVLTF	TRBJ2-6	TRBV28	few	TRBD1
TGTGCCAGCACTCTGGACAGGACACTCTCCTACGAGCAGTACTTC	CASTLDRTLSYEQYF	TRBJ2-7	TRBV6-1	-	TRBD1
TGCGCCAGCAGCGCGCAGTTGAACACTGAAGCTTTCTTT	CASSAQLNTEAFF	TRBJ1-1	TRBV5-1	once	-
TGTGCCAGCAGCTTGCGGACAGGGGCGAGCTCTGGGGCCAACGTCCTGACTTTC	CASSLRTGASSGANVLTF	TRBJ2-6	TRBV7-2	-	TRBD1
TGTGCCGGCAGCAAGACAGGGCCAACATACGAGCAGTACTTC	CAGSKTGPTYEQYF	TRBJ2-7	TRBV5-5	-	TRBD1
TGCAGCGTTGATAGTTGGACTAGCGGAAATCAAGAGACCCAGTACTTC	CSVDSWTSGNQETQYF	TRBJ2-5	TRBV29-1	many	TRBD2
TGTGCCAGCAGCGATCCGGGACTACGGAATGAGCAGTTCTTC	CASSDPGLRNEQFF	TRBJ2-1	TRBV7-9	-	TRBD2
TGTGCCAGCTCATTCGGACTAGCGGGGACGCGTGGAGATACGCAGTATTTT	CASSFGLAGTRGDTQYF	TRBJ2-3	TRBV18	-	TRBD2
TGTGCCAGCAGCTCATTCCGGGACAGGGGTGGGGAGACCCAGTACTTC	CASSSFRDRGGETQYF	TRBJ2-5	TRBV7-9	few	TRBD1
TGCGCCAGCAGCCCAAAGACAGGGGGCCGGAATGAAAAACTGTTTTTT	CASSPKTGGRNEKLFF	TRBJ1-4	TRBV4-1	-	TRBD1
TGCGCCAGCAGCTTGGAGTCTTGGGGTTATGAGCAGTTCTTC	CASSLESWGYEQFF	TRBJ2-1	TRBV5-1	few	-
TGCAGCGTTCCTAGGGACTTTATGGGAGAGCAGTACTTC	CSVPRDFMGEQYF	TRBJ2-7	TRBV29-1	many	-
TGCGCCAGCAGTTACGGACAGGGGAAGCAGCCCCAGCATTTT	CASSYGQGKQPQHF	TRBJ1-5	TRBV4-1	few	TRBD1
TGTGCCAGCAGATCCGACAGGGTCAGAGACGAGCAGTACTTC	CASRSDRVRDEQYF	TRBJ2-7	TRBV6-2/TRBV6-3	-	TRBD1
TGTGCCAGCAGCTCTGAATGGAACACTGAAGCTTTCTTT	CASSSEWNTEAFF	TRBJ1-1	TRBV7-3	-	-
TGCAGCGCCTCCGGGACACCTTCCTACAATGAGCAGTTCTTC	CSASGTPSYNEQFF	TRBJ2-1	TRBV29-1	-	-
TGCGCCAGCAGCCAAGATTGGTGGGGACAAGAGACCCAGTACTTC	CASSQDWWGQETQYF	TRBJ2-5	TRBV4-3	-	-
TGTGCCAGCAGACCGACAGGTGCTCTCGGGTATGAAAAACTGTTTTTT	CASRPTGALGYEKLFF	TRBJ1-4	TRBV12-3/TRBV12-4	many	-
TGCAGTGCTAGCCTAGCGGTCTTATTAAAAGAGACCCAGTACTTC	CSASLAVLLKETQYF	TRBJ2-5	TRBV20-1	-	TRBD2
TGCAGTGCTAGCTCTCAGGGGTTGGACGAGCAGTACTTC	CSASSQGLDEQYF	TRBJ2-7	TRBV20-1	-	-
TGTGCCACCAGCGCCTCCCGGGACAACTCCTACGAGCAGTACTTC	CATSASRDNSYEQYF	TRBJ2-7	TRBV15	-	-
TGTGCCAGCAGCCAACAACCGGGTGATAATGGCTACACCTTC	CASSQQPGDNGYTF	TRBJ1-2	TRBV3-1	few	-
TGTGCCAGCAGCTTAGTAATCCGCGAGCAGTTCTTC	CASSLVIREQFF	TRBJ2-1	TRBV7-2	-	-
TGTGCCAGCAGCGTAGCTGGGGCGGCCAAAAACATTCAGTACTTC	CASSVAGAAKNIQYF	TRBJ2-4	TRBV9	few	-